This T cell receptor (beta chain) was sequenced for a study of T cell responses to AZD1222 COVID-19 vaccine. The protocol was immunoSEQ multiplex PCR, while the TCRdb copy is restricted to in-frame clones and leaves out a portion. The repertoire consists of 65,000 to 95,000 clones, with roughly 81% occurring once and the leading ten covering around 13%. Trimming removed 1 base from V and 8 bases from J, with 8 bases in between. CDR1 is MDHEN and CDR2 is SYDVKM in the germline V gene. This CDR3 is 12 amino acids long. Study outcomes and limitations: Rises in breadth and depth of Spike-specific TCRs came after two AZD1222 doses. The donor cohort was predominantly white British with a female majority, and clonal diversity may have been underestimated.

For this clone: What it recognizes is unknown.

The V call is TRBV28, the J call TRBJ1-2; D unresolved. The sample consisted of peripheral blood, taken on day 0 of AZD1222 vaccination. The receptor's source is an adult in good health. The CDR3 nucleotides are TGTGCCAGCAGTTTATTAGACATCGGCTACACCTTC. The encoded protein is CASSLLDIGYTF.